This T cell receptor beta chain was captured by sequencing in a study of shared clonotypes between healthy human individuals. Study-wide results and limits: Clonotypes shared by all four sorted-subset donors had higher generation probabilities than non-shared clonotypes.

Germline CDR1 reads SQVTM; CDR2 reads ANQGSEA. The CDR3 is 15 residues long. V lost 6 bases and J lost 0, with 14 bases in between. Assay used: immunoSEQ multiplex PCR; TCRdb lists only in-frame clones, some missing. The profile shows 2,500,000 or so clones, roughly 90% of them singletons. A remark on this clone: What it recognizes is unknown.

It was into CD45RA+ naive and CD45RA-negative memory subsets that the CD4+ cells were split. This chain joins TRBV29-1 and TRBJ2-2; possibly TRBD1 for D (6 bases). Sequencing was performed on naive CD4+ T cells from PBMCs. Documented subset: CD45RA+ positively selected. The receptor comes from a man younger than 35 in good health. Some clones in this sample may be carry-over from other donors' samples. The CDR3 region has the DNA TGCAGCGTCCGAAAGACAGGTTCGAACACCGGGGAGCTGTTTTTT. This translates into CSVRKTGSNTGELFF.